This is a list of T cell receptor beta chains from one sample in a study of technical replicates of blood from a handful of donors. Repertoires were generated with immunoSEQ multiplex PCR, while TCRdb's copy carries only in-frame clones and drops some. Of approximately 69,000 clones in the sample, 75% to 90% were seen once. Sequencing used PBMCs. The receptors derive from a human donor in good health. Some clones in this sample may be carry-over from other donors' samples. Each CDR3 is given with its conserved first and last residue. A D gene is named only where the DNA matches it firmly.

j_call: TRBJ2-1; v_call: TRBV5-6; d_call: .; cdr3_length: 15; cdr3_nt: TGTGCCAGCAGCTCTGGGAGAAGTAGTGGTTGGGCGCAGTTCTTC; cdr3_aa: CASSSGRSSGWAQFF
j_call: TRBJ2-2; v_call: TRBV6-5; d_call: TRBD1; cdr3_length: 14; cdr3_nt: TGTGCCAGCAAGGGACAGATAAACACCGGGGAGCTGTTTTTT; cdr3_aa: CASKGQINTGELFF
j_call: TRBJ1-1; v_call: TRBV18; d_call: TRBD1; cdr3_length: 17; cdr3_nt: TGTGCCAGCTCACCCCGACAGGGTGTCGGTCGGGACACTGAAGCTTTCTTT; cdr3_aa: CASSPRQGVGRDTEAFF
j_call: TRBJ2-3; v_call: TRBV7-2; d_call: TRBD2; cdr3_length: 18; cdr3_nt: TGTGCCAGCAGCTTAGTTGGGGCGGGTCGCGGGGGGAGGAATACGCAGTATTTT; cdr3_aa: CASSLVGAGRGGRNTQYF
j_call: TRBJ2-5; v_call: TRBV5-3; d_call: TRBD2; cdr3_length: 17; cdr3_nt: TGTGCCAGAAGCTTGGAACTAGCGGGAGACCCCCAGGAGACCCAGTACTTC; cdr3_aa: CARSLELAGDPQETQYF
j_call: TRBJ2-3; v_call: TRBV6-4; d_call: TRBD2; cdr3_length: 13; cdr3_nt: TGTGCCAGCAGTTTCGGGGGGACAGATACGCAGTATTTT; cdr3_aa: CASSFGGTDTQYF
j_call: TRBJ2-1; v_call: TRBV4-2; d_call: TRBD2; cdr3_length: 15; cdr3_nt: TGTGCCAGCAGCCAAGATGTTCGCGGGAGCTATGAGCAGTTCTTC; cdr3_aa: CASSQDVRGSYEQFF
j_call: TRBJ1-3; v_call: TRBV9; d_call: TRBD1; cdr3_length: 16; cdr3_nt: TGTGCCAGCAGCCCCTGGACAGGGACTACTGGAAACACCATATATTTT; cdr3_aa: CASSPWTGTTGNTIYF
j_call: TRBJ2-5; v_call: TRBV4-1; d_call: .; cdr3_length: 13; cdr3_nt: TGCGCCAGCAGCCATGCGGTCCAAGAGACCCAGTACTTC; cdr3_aa: CASSHAVQETQYF
j_call: TRBJ2-1; v_call: TRBV7-3; d_call: TRBD2; cdr3_length: 15; cdr3_nt: TGTGCCAGCAGCCCCGGGATGGTAGCGGGAAATGGGCAGTTCTTC; cdr3_aa: CASSPGMVAGNGQFF
j_call: TRBJ2-1; v_call: TRBV6-1; d_call: TRBD2; cdr3_length: 14; cdr3_nt: TGTGCCAGCACCACCGGGACTAGCAACAATGAGCAGTTCTTC; cdr3_aa: CASTTGTSNNEQFF
j_call: TRBJ1-1; v_call: TRBV5-1; d_call: .; cdr3_length: 13; cdr3_nt: TGCGCCAGCCCAGGGCGGGGTGCCCAGGAAGCTTTCTTT; cdr3_aa: CASPGRGAQEAFF